This TCR beta chain was profiled in a study of regulatory T cells in long-lasting Graves disease. Background on the study: Prior antithyroid drug treatment in newly diagnosed Graves' patients lasted under 3 months. General study findings and limits: Persistent patients had more shared public clonotypes (fewer than 3,000) than new patients (about 920).

CDR3 length: 17 residues. Germline V gene sequence: CDR1 PRHDT, CDR2 FYEKMQ (reference sequence). J gave up 5 bases and V 2 bases, and 10 bases lay outside the gene matches. Sample time point: newly diagnosed GD, antithyroid drugs for less than 3 months. Generation of the TCR library employed RNA extracted from PBMCs. This clonotype was observed once. Its antigen is undetermined. iRepertoire HTBI primers and Arm-PCR of CDR3 regions built TCR beta libraries. In the original workflow: Across all samples, more than 60 TRBV segments and around 13 TRBJ segments were identified. TCRdb reprocessed the multiplex PCR reads with MiXCR, giving one entry per CDR3 protein. None of the V and J calls come from the authors' own analysis; TCRdb made them. The table has fewer than 400,000 distinct CDR3 sequences, 15% to 20% seen once.

The chain joins TRBV13 to TRBJ2-1; 9 nucleotides agree with TRBD2. Sequencing was performed on peripheral blood mononuclear cells (PBMCs), taken at new diagnosis, from a patient treated with antithyroid drugs. The sequence was collected from a female donor with Graves disease. For the CDR3, the DNA is TGTGCCAGCAGCTTAAATGGGGTAGCGGGGGCCAACAATGAGCAGTTCTTC. It translates to CASSLNGVAGANNEQFF.